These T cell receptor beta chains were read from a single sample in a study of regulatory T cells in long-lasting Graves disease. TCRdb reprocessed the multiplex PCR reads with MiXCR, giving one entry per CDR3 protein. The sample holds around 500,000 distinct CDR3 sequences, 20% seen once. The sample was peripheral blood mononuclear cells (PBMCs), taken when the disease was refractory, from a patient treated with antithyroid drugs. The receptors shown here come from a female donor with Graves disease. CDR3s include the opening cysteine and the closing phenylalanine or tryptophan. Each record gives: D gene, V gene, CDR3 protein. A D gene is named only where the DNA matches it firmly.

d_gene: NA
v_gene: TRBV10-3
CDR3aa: CAISESTRGFTYEQYF

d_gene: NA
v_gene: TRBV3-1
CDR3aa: CASQAPRRENTDTQYF

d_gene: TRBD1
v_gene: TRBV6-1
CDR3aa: CASSEGQYRHNSPLHF

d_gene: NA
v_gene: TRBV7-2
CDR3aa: CASSRGHLNYGYTF

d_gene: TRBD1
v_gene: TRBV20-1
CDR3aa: CSARPRTGSYNEQFF

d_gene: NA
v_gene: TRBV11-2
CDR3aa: CASSGAGPFGYTF

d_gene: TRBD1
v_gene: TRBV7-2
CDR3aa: CASSPSIRQGAYEQYF

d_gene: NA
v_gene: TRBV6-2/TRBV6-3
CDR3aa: CASSYSAGNTEAFF

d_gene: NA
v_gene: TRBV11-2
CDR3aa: CASSLDAGRETQYF

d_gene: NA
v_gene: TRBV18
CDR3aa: CASSPSPSQETQYF

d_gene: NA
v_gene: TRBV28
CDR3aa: CASSLYGPRSYEQYF

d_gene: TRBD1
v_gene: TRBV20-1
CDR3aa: CSARDSGTGSNQPQHF

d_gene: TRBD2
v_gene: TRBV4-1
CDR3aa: CASSPALAGSYEQYF

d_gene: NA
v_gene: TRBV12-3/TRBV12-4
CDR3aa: CASTGTRVLYEQYF

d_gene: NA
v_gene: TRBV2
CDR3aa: CASSWAEDYEQYF

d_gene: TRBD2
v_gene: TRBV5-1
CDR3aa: CASSLGLARNTGELFF

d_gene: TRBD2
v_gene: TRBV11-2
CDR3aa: CASRTLADPTDTQYF

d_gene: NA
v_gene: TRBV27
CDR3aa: CASSFKPGVRYGYTF

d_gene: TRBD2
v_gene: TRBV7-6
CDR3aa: CASVRGEQETQYF

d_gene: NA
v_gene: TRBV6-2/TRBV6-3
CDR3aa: CASSYALGPGGSYEQYF

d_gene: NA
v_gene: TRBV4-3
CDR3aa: CASSQDMVDTEAFF

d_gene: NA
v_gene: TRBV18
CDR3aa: CASSPTTKTGVYGYTF

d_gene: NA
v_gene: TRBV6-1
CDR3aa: CASSGPSASYEQYF

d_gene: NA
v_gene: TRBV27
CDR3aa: CASSLYGGSDGELFF

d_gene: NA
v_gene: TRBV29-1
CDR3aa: CSAKFPGDSNQPQHF

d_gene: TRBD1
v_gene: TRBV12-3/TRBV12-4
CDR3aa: CASSYGQGARGPSAQPQHF

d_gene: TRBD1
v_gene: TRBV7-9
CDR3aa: CASSRTPGQPYEQYF

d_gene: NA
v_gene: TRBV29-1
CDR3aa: CSGMEATEAFF

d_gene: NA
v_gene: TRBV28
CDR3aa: CASSRTALAIYEQYF